The rows below give T cell receptor beta chains drawn from one sample of a study of blood T cell repertoires in COVID-19. Libraries were prepared by immunoSEQ multiplex PCR; TCRdb keeps only in-frame clonotypes and omits some of them. The sample includes 30,000 or so clones, almost 85% seen only once; the top ten take 8% to 10%. Specimen: peripheral blood. Receptors were obtained from a man older than 75 with active COVID-19. The CDR3 runs from the conserved cysteine through the conserved F or W. D genes are given only for firm matches. Size values are once, few and many counts, or a class for expanded clones, and some rows have none.

v_gene,j_gene,abundance,d_gene,CDR3nt,CDR3aa
TRBV10-3,TRBJ2-3,.,TRBD2,TGTGCCACCTCTAGCGGGGGGGTCACAGATACGCAGTATTTT,CATSSGGVTDTQYF
TRBV30,TRBJ1-6,few,.,TGTGCCTCCTCCATCGAGCAGGGCGGTTCACCCCTCCACTTT,CASSIEQGGSPLHF
TRBV3-1/TRBV3-2,TRBJ2-5,.,TRBD2,TGTGCCAGCAGCCAAGGGCGGGGGGCACGGTGGGAGACCCAGTACTTC,CASSQGRGARWETQYF
TRBV6-5,TRBJ1-1,.,TRBD1,TGTGCCAGCAGTCCCCAAATCCGGGACAGGGGGCTAGCTTTCTTT,CASSPQIRDRGLAFF
TRBV12-5,TRBJ1-2,.,.,TGTGCTAGTGGTTTTGCGGGGCACTATGGCTACACCTTC,CASGFAGHYGYTF
TRBV2,TRBJ2-3,.,.,TGTGCCAGCAGCGCCCGGAGCACAGATACGCAGTATTTT,CASSARSTDTQYF
TRBV6-5,TRBJ2-7,few,TRBD1,TGTGCCAGTGAGAACAGGGGGTTCTACGAGCAGTACTTC,CASENRGFYEQYF
TRBV7-3,TRBJ2-2,.,TRBD1,TGTGCCAGCCGTGGGGGCGGGACAGGGACCGGGGAGCTGTTTTTT,CASRGGGTGTGELFF
TRBV2,TRBJ1-4,.,.,TGTGCCAGCACCGAGCGCCCCCTCGATGAAAAACTGTTTTTT,CASTERPLDEKLFF
TRBV21-1,TRBJ2-5,once,.,TGTGCCATCGACGTTAGGACTAGCGGGTACCAAGAGACCCAGTACTTC,CAIDVRTSGYQETQYF
TRBV18,TRBJ2-7,.,.,TGTGCCAGCTCACCTCGGACAGACTCCTACGAGCAGTACTTC,CASSPRTDSYEQYF
TRBV5-1,TRBJ2-5,few,TRBD1,TGCGCCAGCAGCCTGGGAGGCCGCAGGGGGCACCAAGAGACCCAGTACTTC,CASSLGGRRGHQETQYF
TRBV5-1,TRBJ2-2,.,TRBD2,TGCGCCAGCAGCTTCAGGGGACTAGGCACCGGGGAGCTGTTTTTT,CASSFRGLGTGELFF
TRBV5-4,TRBJ1-3,.,.,TGTGCCAGCAGCGTGGGGGGCCTTGGAAACACCATATATTTT,CASSVGGLGNTIYF
TRBV12-5,TRBJ2-7,.,TRBD1,TGTGCTAGTGGTTTGGGGACAGGAATGTACGAGCAGTACTTC,CASGLGTGMYEQYF
TRBV10-3,TRBJ1-1,.,.,TGTGCCATCAGTGAGAAATCTAACCATCGGGCTTTCTTT,CAISEKSNHRAFF
TRBV18,TRBJ1-6,.,TRBD1,TGTGCCAGCTCACCACCGGACAGGGGAAATTCACCCCTCCACTTT,CASSPPDRGNSPLHF
TRBV2,TRBJ1-5,.,.,TGTGCCAGCAGTGATACAGGGAGCAATCAGCCCCAGCATTTT,CASSDTGSNQPQHF
TRBV29-1,TRBJ2-3,.,.,TGCAGCGTTGAACCGTCCACAGATACGCAGTATTTT,CSVEPSTDTQYF
TRBV11-2,TRBJ2-7,.,.,TGTGCCAGCAGCTTAGTTCGCGGTACCTACGAGCAGTACTTC,CASSLVRGTYEQYF
TRBV6-2/TRBV6-3,TRBJ2-7,.,TRBD2,TGTGCCAGCAGTCGCGGACTAGCGGGGGGGCATGAGCAGTACTTC,CASSRGLAGGHEQYF
TRBV7-2,TRBJ1-1,.,.,TGTGCCAGCACCTTATACAGGGACACTGAAGCTTTCTTT,CASTLYRDTEAFF
TRBV4-3,TRBJ2-3,.,.,TGCGCCAGCAGCCCCCTTTTATCGGGGACAGATACGCAGTATTTT,CASSPLLSGTDTQYF
TRBV7-8,TRBJ2-7,.,TRBD2,TGTGCCAGCAGCTTAGCTTCGCGGGGGTCCCCCTACGAGCAGTACTTC,CASSLASRGSPYEQYF
TRBV7-6,TRBJ2-1,medium-sized,TRBD2,TGTGCCAGCAGCCCCTCTAGCGGGGCGAGCGAGCAGTTCTTC,CASSPSSGASEQFF
TRBV6-5,TRBJ2-3,.,TRBD2,TGTGCCAGCAGTTTTTCCGGGGGGACTGGCACAGATACGCAGTATTTT,CASSFSGGTGTDTQYF
TRBV18,TRBJ2-3,.,TRBD2,TGTGCCAGCTCACCCTTTTTCGGGGGGGCTAGCACAGATACGCAGTATTTT,CASSPFFGGASTDTQYF
TRBV7-2,TRBJ2-7,.,TRBD2,TGTGCCAGCAGCCCTAGCGGGGGGCTGACCTACGAGCAGTACTTC,CASSPSGGLTYEQYF
TRBV19,TRBJ2-1,.,TRBD1,TGTGCCAGTAGTATAGGGGACAGGGGGGGCAATGAGCAGTTCTTC,CASSIGDRGGNEQFF
TRBV25-1,TRBJ1-3,once,.,TGTGCCAGCAGTGACAGGGGCCCTGGAAACACCATATATTTT,CASSDRGPGNTIYF
TRBV7-3,TRBJ2-3,few,.,TGTGCCAGCAGCTTATCGGGGGGCCGGCATACGCAGTATTTT,CASSLSGGRHTQYF
TRBV6-1,TRBJ1-4,once,.,TGTGCCAGCAGTGAAGTTATCGGGAGAACTAATGAAAAACTGTTTTTT,CASSEVIGRTNEKLFF
TRBV7-9,TRBJ1-2,few,.,TGTGCCAGCACCACTCTTTATTCAACCCAGGGGCGATTTCATGGCTACACCTTC,CASTTLYSTQGRFHGYTF
TRBV11-2,TRBJ1-5,.,TRBD1,TGTGCCAGCAGCCTTGACAGGGTCGGACAGCCCCAGCATTTT,CASSLDRVGQPQHF
TRBV12-5,TRBJ2-7,.,.,TGTGCTAGTGCAGGCGACCTCTACGAGCAGTACTTC,CASAGDLYEQYF
TRBV3-1/TRBV3-2,TRBJ2-7,.,TRBD1,TGTGCCAGCAGCCAAGAAGGGGGACAGGGGAACGAGCAGTACTTC,CASSQEGGQGNEQYF
TRBV11-1,TRBJ2-2,.,.,TGTGCCAGCAGCCAACAGGGCTACAACACCGGGGAGCTGTTTTTT,CASSQQGYNTGELFF
TRBV7-9,TRBJ2-7,few,TRBD1,TGTGCCAGCAGCTTAGGGACAGGGGAAGCGGACGAGCAGTACTTC,CASSLGTGEADEQYF
TRBV2,TRBJ2-2,.,.,TGTGCCAGCAGTGGTGACGGGGTCGGGGAGCTGTTTTTT,CASSGDGVGELFF
TRBV29-1,TRBJ2-7,once,.,TGCAGCGTTGTTAAAAGCGCCGAGCAGTACTTC,CSVVKSAEQYF
TRBV7-2,TRBJ1-6,.,TRBD1,TGTGCCAGCAACATTGGGGCAGGGGGGACTAATTCACCCCTCCACTTT,CASNIGAGGTNSPLHF
TRBV7-9,TRBJ1-2,.,.,TGTGCCAGCAGCCCCGAAGGGAGTAGAGCAGTCTATGGCTACACCTTC,CASSPEGSRAVYGYTF
TRBV27,TRBJ2-1,.,TRBD2,TGTGCCAGCAGTTTATCGTTTCGCACTAGCCCTACGGGAGGGCAGTTCTTC,CASSLSFRTSPTGGQFF
TRBV6-5,TRBJ2-7,.,.,TGTGCCAGCAGTCTAGGGGGTTCAGCCTACGAGCAGTACTTC,CASSLGGSAYEQYF
TRBV6-1,TRBJ2-5,.,.,TGTGCCAGCAGTGAAAGCGGAGGTCAGCAGGTTGGGGAGACCCAGTACTTC,CASSESGGQQVGETQYF
TRBV27,TRBJ1-2,.,TRBD1,TGTGCCAGCAGTTTAAGGCTCGGTAGGGCAGGGGGGAACTATGGCTACACCTTC,CASSLRLGRAGGNYGYTF
TRBV18,TRBJ1-2,.,TRBD1,TGTGCCAGCTCACCGGACAGGCAGTATGGCTACACCTTC,CASSPDRQYGYTF
TRBV28,TRBJ1-2,.,.,TGTGCCAGCAGTTCAGGCCCTTCCCTTAACTATGGCTACACCTTC,CASSSGPSLNYGYTF
TRBV6-6,TRBJ1-1,few,.,TGTGCCAGCAGTTACTCGACCAACGGAGACTCTGAAGCTTTCTTT,CASSYSTNGDSEAFF
TRBV15,TRBJ2-7,.,TRBD1,TGTGCCACCAGCAAGTCACTCCGGGACAGAAACGAGCAGTACTTC,CATSKSLRDRNEQYF
TRBV6-5,TRBJ1-6,.,.,TGTGCCAGCAGTCGACAGAACAGAGCACCCCTCCACTTT,CASSRQNRAPLHF